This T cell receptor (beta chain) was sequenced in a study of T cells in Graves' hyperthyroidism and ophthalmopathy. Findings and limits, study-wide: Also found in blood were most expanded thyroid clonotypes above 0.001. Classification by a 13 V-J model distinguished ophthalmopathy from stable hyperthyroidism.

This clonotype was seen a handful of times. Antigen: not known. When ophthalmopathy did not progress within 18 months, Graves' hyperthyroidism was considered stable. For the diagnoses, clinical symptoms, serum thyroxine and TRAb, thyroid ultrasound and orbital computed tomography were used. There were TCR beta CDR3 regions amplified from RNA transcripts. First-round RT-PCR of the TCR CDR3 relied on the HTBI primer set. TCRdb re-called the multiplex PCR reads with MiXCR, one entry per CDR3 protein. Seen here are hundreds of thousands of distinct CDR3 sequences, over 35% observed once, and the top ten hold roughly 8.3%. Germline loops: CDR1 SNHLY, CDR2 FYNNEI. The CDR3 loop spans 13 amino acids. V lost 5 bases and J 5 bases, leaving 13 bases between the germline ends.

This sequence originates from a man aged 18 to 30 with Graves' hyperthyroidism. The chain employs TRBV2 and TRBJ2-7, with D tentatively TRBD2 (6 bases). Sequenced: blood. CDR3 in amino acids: CASSPGTRNEQYF. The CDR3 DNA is TGTGCCAGCAGTCCCGGGACTCGTAACGAGCAGTACTTC.